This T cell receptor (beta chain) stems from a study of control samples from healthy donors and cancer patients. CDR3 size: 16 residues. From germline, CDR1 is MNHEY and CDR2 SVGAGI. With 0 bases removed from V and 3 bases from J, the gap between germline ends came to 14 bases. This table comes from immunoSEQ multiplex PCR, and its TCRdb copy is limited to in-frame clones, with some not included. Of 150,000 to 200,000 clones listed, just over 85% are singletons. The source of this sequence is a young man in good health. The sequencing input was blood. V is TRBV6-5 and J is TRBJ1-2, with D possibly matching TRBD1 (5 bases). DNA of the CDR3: TGTGCCAGCAGTTACTCGAGAGTTGTAGGGGACTATGGCTACACCTTC. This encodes CASSYSRVVGDYGYTF.